The 27 T cell receptor beta chains below all came from one sample that was sequenced in a study of cytomegalovirus exposure and HLA in healthy donors. The primer mix had 60 Vbeta and 13 Jbeta primers. Profiled with immunoSEQ multiplex PCR; TCRdb holds only in-frame clones, not every one. The sample lists around 100,000 clones, 73% seen once, with approximately 0.9% in the top ten. Sequencing used PBMCs. These receptors originate from a woman in her 30s in good health and CMV-seronegative.

In regard to this clone: The sample has other DNA sequences that encode this CDR3 too. The chain uses TRBV5-1 and TRBJ1-1; no clear D. Germline V lookup: CDR1 SGHRS, CDR2 YFSETQ. V shed 4 bases and J shed 1 base, with 8 bases lying between them. There are 13 residues in the CDR3. Here the CDR3 reads CASSLGENTEAFF. Written as DNA, the CDR3 is TGCGCCAGCAGCCTCGGAGAGAACACTGAAGCTTTCTTT.

The rearrangement links TRBV7-6 to TRBJ1-5; D gene ambiguous. V lost 5 bases and J lost 6, with 11 bases in between. CDR1 is SGHVS and CDR2 is FNYEAQ in the germline V gene. The CDR3 sequence is 13 residues long. The CDR3 loop reads CASSPGGFQPQHF. In nucleotides, the CDR3 is TGTGCCAGCAGCCCCGGCGGGTTTCAGCCCCAGCATTTT.

V is TRBV7-9 and J is TRBJ2-7; 7 nucleotides match TRBD2. The CDR3 is made up of 13 amino acids. V was pared by 5 bases and J by 3 bases, with 4 bases of the junction left unmatched. CDR1 is SEHNR, CDR2 FQNEAQ, per germline (reference sequence). Here the CDR3 reads CASSKPGGYEQYF. In DNA, the CDR3 is TGTGCCAGCAGCAAGCCGGGGGGCTACGAGCAGTACTTC.

This clone was observed a single time. The chain is built from TRBV13 and TRBJ2-3; 8 nucleotides match TRBD2. Germline values: CDR1 PRHDT, CDR2 FYEKMQ (reference sequence). This CDR3 region has 15 residues. Trimming at V came to 3 bases and at J to 2 bases, leaving 4 bases not matched to a gene. CDR3: CASSLRAGVTDTQYF. The CDR3 DNA sequence: TGTGCCAGCAGCTTGAGAGCGGGAGTCACAGATACGCAGTATTTT.

V is TRBV19 and J is TRBJ1-5; 7 bases are a match to TRBD1. Looked up from germline, CDR1 is LNHDA and CDR2 is SQIVND (reference sequence). The CDR3 totals 16 residues. Germline trimming cut 2 bases from V and 3 bases from J; bases unmatched to any gene: 7. The CDR3 protein is CASSINPTGNNQPQHF. CDR3 bases: TGTGCCAGTAGTATAAATCCGACAGGGAACAATCAGCCCCAGCATTTT.

The table lists this clone with a few counts. The genes are TRBV2 and TRBJ1-1; D not resolved. The V gene's germline CDR1 is SNHLY and CDR2 FYNNEI. The CDR3 has 13 amino acids. Trimming removed 4 bases at V and 1 base at J, with 7 bases between. The CDR3 sequence is CASSVRENTEAFF. For the CDR3, the DNA is TGTGCCAGCAGTGTCCGGGAGAACACTGAAGCTTTCTTT.

The chain recombines TRBV11-2 with TRBJ1-1; 8 bases line up with TRBD1. V dropped 6 bases and J dropped 5; count of bases not matched to a gene: 8. The CDR3 covers 14 residues. Per germline, CDR1 SGHAT and CDR2 FQNNGV. In nucleotides, the CDR3 is TGTGCCAGCAGTTCGCAGGGGGCGAAGACTGAAGCTTTCTTT. Its translation is CASSSQGAKTEAFF.

This clone has only one observation. This chain uses TRBV6-4 with TRBJ2-3, with D maybe TRBD2 (5 bases). The CDR3 has 13 amino acids. V dropped 3 bases and J dropped 6 bases, with 10 bases sitting between them. Germline CDR1 reads MRHNA; CDR2 reads SNTAGT. The CDR3 here is CASSETPGDTQYF. DNA for the CDR3: TGTGCCAGCAGTGAGACTCCGGGGGATACGCAGTATTTT.

This clone showed up just a few times. The chain links TRBV5-1 to TRBJ2-2; 7 nucleotides match TRBD1. This CDR3 comprises 17 residues. Germline-derived CDR1 and CDR2 are SGHRS and YFSETQ. V lost 4 bases and J lost 4; bases outside the gene matches: 13. For the CDR3, the DNA is TGCGCCAGCAGCATAAGAACCGGGACAGTCTCCACCGGGGAGCTGTTTTTT. It encodes CASSIRTGTVSTGELFF.

The V and J genes are TRBV5-1 and TRBJ2-1, with 9 bases identical to TRBD2. With 0 bases clipped from V and 6 bases from J, the junction kept 7 bases outside the gene matches. This CDR3 comprises 16 residues. CDR1 and CDR2 from the germline V gene are SGHRS and YFSETQ. The CDR3 protein is CASSLEPSGNINEQFF. The CDR3 coding sequence is TGCGCCAGCAGCTTGGAACCTAGCGGGAATATCAATGAGCAGTTCTTC.

The chain has TRBV7-2 and TRBJ1-2; D gene unclear. V shed 6 bases and J shed 4 bases, with 18 bases lying between them. The length of the CDR3 is 15 residues. Looked up from germline, CDR1 is SGHTA and CDR2 is FQGNSA. CDR3 sequence reads: CASSNLGMAGYGYTF. CDR3 coding DNA: TGTGCCAGCAGTAATTTGGGAATGGCGGGCTATGGCTACACCTTC.

The V call is TRBV6-5, the J call TRBJ1-4; no reliable D call. Germline-derived CDR1 and CDR2 are MNHEY and SVGAGI. Trimming took 10 bases from V and 4 from J, leaving 16 bases between them. The length of the CDR3 is 14 residues. Here the CDR3 reads CATRTALINEKLFF. CDR3 nucleotides: TGTGCCACGCGGACTGCCCTCATTAATGAAAAACTGTTTTTT.

The chain carries TRBV6-6 and TRBJ1-2; the D gene is possibly TRBD1 (5 bases). V lost 7 bases, J lost 4 bases, and 16 bases lay in between. This CDR3 has 14 residues. Germline V gene data show CDR1 as MNHNY and CDR2 as SVGAGI (reference sequence). The CDR3 DNA reads as TGTGCCAGCACCGGGGGACTGGAGGTCTATGGCTACACCTTC. Protein product: CASTGGLEVYGYTF.

The chain is built from TRBV11-2 and TRBJ1-2; D is possibly TRBD1 (6 bases). The CDR3 is 16 residues long. With 5 bases removed from V and 4 bases from J, the gap between germline ends came to 20 bases. CDR1 and CDR2 from the germline V gene are SGHAT and FQNNGV. The CDR3 region is CASSQGPNQDIYGYTF. CDR3 nucleotide sequence: TGTGCCAGCAGCCAGGGGCCAAACCAAGATATCTATGGCTACACCTTC.

The sample holds many counts of this clone. DNA for the CDR3: TGTGCCAGCCTGGTGGCTAGCGGGCGGAGCCCCCAAGAGACCCAGTACTTC. Its translation is CASLVASGRSPQETQYF. This chain connects TRBV25-1 to TRBJ2-5; TRBD2 agrees at 8 bases. The CDR3 has 17 amino acids. Germline trimming cut 8 bases from V and 1 base from J; bases unmatched to any gene: 15. The germline V gene has CDR1 MGHDK and CDR2 SYGVNS.

The V gene is TRBV4-2, the J gene TRBJ2-2; tentatively, D is TRBD1 (5 bases). The CDR3 has 13 amino acids. Germline values: CDR1 LGHNA, CDR2 YNFKEQ. Trimming removed 1 base from V and 7 bases from J, with 7 bases in between. The CDR3 sequence is CASSQGQNGELFF. The CDR3 DNA is TGTGCCAGCAGCCAAGGACAGAACGGGGAGCTGTTTTTT.

The V gene is TRBV9, the J gene TRBJ2-2; D is perhaps TRBD2 (5 bases). Germline V gene sequence: CDR1 SGDLS, CDR2 YYNGEE. V shed 0 bases and J shed 4 bases, with 13 bases lying between them. This CDR3 is 16 amino acids long. CDR3 protein: CASSVDGAVSTGELFF. The CDR3 coding sequence is TGTGCCAGCAGCGTAGACGGAGCGGTAAGCACCGGGGAGCTGTTTTTT.

This clone was counted only a few times. The chain uses TRBV11-3 and TRBJ1-1; D may be TRBD1 (5 bases). The CDR3 is made up of 14 amino acids. Per germline, CDR1 SGHNT and CDR2 YENEEA. With 0 bases removed from V and 5 bases from J, the gap between germline ends came to 10 bases. The CDR3 nucleotides are TGTGCCAGCAGCTTAGATACAGGCCCGACTGAAGCTTTCTTT. Protein sequence: CASSLDTGPTEAFF.

The genes are TRBV7-2 and TRBJ1-4, with a tentative D call TRBD1 (5 bases). The CDR3 runs 13 residues. Trimming removed 0 bases from V and 8 bases from J, with 7 bases in between. Germline V CDR1 and CDR2: SGHTA, FQGNSA. Written as DNA, the CDR3 is TGTGCCAGCAGCTTAGCGGGGGGGGAAAAACTGTTTTTT. Its translation is CASSLAGGEKLFF.

In this sample, this clone turned up a few times. The J gene is TRBJ1-6, the V gene TRBV27; TRBD1 aligns across 9 bases. The CDR3 has 16 amino acids. The J segment lost 9 bases and the V segment lost 6 bases, leaving 12 bases of the junction unmatched. Germline V gene data show CDR1 as MNHEY and CDR2 as SMNVEV (reference sequence). The CDR3 sequence is CASSRTRDRDFSPLHF. DNA of the CDR3: TGTGCCAGCAGCCGCACCCGGGACAGGGATTTTTCACCCCTCCACTTT.

The chain carries TRBV25-1 and TRBJ1-2, with 9 bases that match TRBD1. Losses at the gene ends were 1 base for V and 7 bases for J; bases not matched to a gene: 4. The germline CDR1 and CDR2 sequences are MGHDK and SYGVNS. There are 14 residues in the CDR3. The CDR3 coding sequence is TGTGCCAGCAGTGAATCCTGGACAGGGGTTGGCTACACCTTC. This codes for CASSESWTGVGYTF.

This sequence joins TRBV9 and TRBJ1-5; 7 nucleotides align to TRBD1. V shed 4 bases and J 4 bases; nucleotides not matched to a gene: 8. Germline CDR1 and CDR2: SGDLS and YYNGEE. The CDR3 sequence is 15 residues long. In DNA form, the CDR3 reads TGTGCCAGCAGCCGGGACAGCCAGGTGAATCAGCCCCAGCATTTT. Its translation is CASSRDSQVNQPQHF.

The J gene is TRBJ1-1, the V gene TRBV7-2, with a possible D match to TRBD1 (6 bases). CDR3 size: 13 residues. Germline CDR1 and CDR2: SGHTA and FQGNSA. V was cut by 5 bases and J by 4 bases, with 11 bases left in between. DNA for the CDR3: TGTGCCAGCAGCGCAGGGGCCTCCACTGAAGCTTTCTTT. It yields the protein CASSAGASTEAFF.

J is TRBJ1-1 and V is TRBV5-1; D perhaps matches TRBD1 (6 bases). V was cut by 2 bases and J by 6 bases, with 20 bases left in between. The germline V gene has CDR1 SGHRS and CDR2 YFSETQ. This CDR3 has 16 amino acids. The CDR3 DNA is TGCGCCAGCAGCTTAACACCCTCAAACAGGGTCGCTGAAGCTTTCTTT. Amino acids: CASSLTPSNRVAEAFF.

This rearrangement joins TRBV7-3 to TRBJ1-1, with D perhaps matching TRBD1 (5 bases). The CDR3 length is 13 residues. The V end lost 5 bases, the J end lost 2 bases, and 9 bases lay between the germline ends. The germline V gene has CDR1 SGHTA and CDR2 FQGTGA. The chain's CDR3 is CASSQTVNTEAFF. As DNA, the CDR3 is TGTGCCAGCAGCCAGACAGTAAACACTGAAGCTTTCTTT. The whole variable domain, filled in from reference TRBV7-3 and TRBJ1-1, reads GAGVSQTPSNKVTEKGKYVELRCDPISGHTALYWYRQSLGQGPEFLIYFQGTGAADDSGLPNDRFFAVRPEGSVSTLKIQRTERGDSAVYLCASSQTVNTEAFFGQGTRLTVV.

This clone has only one observation. This chain links TRBV5-1 with TRBJ2-1; 9 bases line up with TRBD2. CDR1 and CDR2 from the germline V gene are SGHRS and YFSETQ. This CDR3 region has 15 residues. Trimming at V came to 4 bases and at J to 4 bases, leaving 6 bases not matched to a gene. Here the CDR3 DNA reads TGCGCCAGCAGCGGGGGACTAGCAGGGTACAATGAGCAGTTCTTC. Protein: CASSGGLAGYNEQFF.

The gene calls are TRBV5-6 and TRBJ1-5; 11 bases map to TRBD1. The V gene end was trimmed by 3 bases and the J gene end by 1 base; junction bases not matched to a gene: 9. The germline V gene encodes CDR1 SGHDT and CDR2 YYEEEE. The CDR3 is made up of 18 amino acids. This CDR3 is CASSWTGGSGNSNQPQHF. The CDR3 bases are TGTGCCAGCAGCTGGACAGGGGGCTCGGGAAACAGCAATCAGCCCCAGCATTTT. Looking up the rest from reference TRBV5-6 and TRBJ1-5 gives the full variable domain: DAGVTQSPTHLIKTRGQQVTLRCSPKSGHDTVSWYQQALGQGPQFIFQYYEEEERQRGNFPDRFSGHQFPNYSSELNVNALLLGDSALYLCASSWTGGSGNSNQPQHFGDGTRLSIL.